Below, 19 T cell receptor beta chains from the same sample are listed, as sequenced in a study of shared clonotypes between healthy human individuals. Sequencing used immunoSEQ multiplex PCR; TCRdb keeps in-frame clones, though not all of them. The sample yields a few million clones, 85% to 95% seen once. Sequenced material: naive CD4+ T cells sorted from blood. This sample's subset: CD45RA+ positively selected. Source of these receptors: a man younger than 30 in good health.

This clone has more than one count but fewer than ten. The chain employs TRBV30 and TRBJ1-1; 8 bases are shared with TRBD1. The CDR3 loop spans 14 amino acids. CDR1 and CDR2 from the germline V gene are GTSNPN and SVGIG (reference sequence). J gave up 0 bases and V 5 bases, and 5 bases lay outside the gene matches. The DNA for the CDR3 is TGTGCCTGGGACTCGGGACAGGTGAACACTGAAGCTTTCTTT. Protein sequence: CAWDSGQVNTEAFF.

A single count supports this clone. The rearrangement joins TRBV10-3 to TRBJ1-1, with D possibly TRBD1 on 6 matching bases. Germline values: CDR1 ENHRY, CDR2 SYGVKD. V lost 0 bases, J lost 5 bases, and 13 bases lay in between. This CDR3 has 15 residues. CDR3 in DNA: TGTGCCATCAGTGAGTCATCGGCAGGGGTAACTGAAGCTTTCTTT. Translating gives CAISESSAGVTEAFF.

This sequence joins TRBV15 and TRBJ1-1, with D tentatively TRBD1 (5 bases). The CDR3 runs 15 residues. Germline V CDR1 and CDR2: LNHNV, YYDKDF (reference sequence). Trimming stripped 3 bases from V and 2 bases from J, with 13 bases between. The CDR3 DNA reads TGTGCCACCAGCAGGACCGGGACGGCTAACACTGAAGCTTTCTTT. Its translation: CATSRTGTANTEAFF.

On this clone: The same CDR3 is also encoded by other DNA sequences in this sample. The chain links TRBV7-2 to TRBJ1-6; 9 bases line up with TRBD1. Germline trimming cut 3 bases from V and 8 bases from J; bases unmatched to any gene: 2. Germline V gene lookup returns CDR1 SGHTA and CDR2 FQGNSA. CDR3 length equals 14 residues. Here the CDR3 DNA reads TGTGCCAGCAGCTTGCGACAGGGGGATTCACCCCTCCACTTT. Amino acids: CASSLRQGDSPLHF.

The V gene is TRBV5-1, the J gene TRBJ1-5, with D perhaps TRBD1 (5 bases). Germline assignment: CDR1 SGHRS and CDR2 YFSETQ. CDR3 length: 16 residues. Trimming removed 2 bases at V and 0 bases at J, with 12 bases between. The CDR3: CASSFGGQYSNQPQHF. The DNA of the CDR3 is TGCGCCAGCAGCTTTGGCGGACAATATAGCAATCAGCCCCAGCATTTT.

This chain's CDR3 is CASSFDSLTGELFF. In DNA form, the CDR3 reads TGTGCCAGCAGCTTTGACAGCCTCACCGGGGAGCTGTTTTTT. V and J are TRBV5-4 and TRBJ2-2, with D possibly matching TRBD1 (5 bases). The CDR3 contains 14 residues. Germline values: CDR1 SGHNT, CDR2 YYREEE (reference sequence). The V gene lost 2 bases and the J gene lost 4 bases, with 9 bases spanning the gap. Supplemented by reference TRBV5-4 and TRBJ2-2, the full variable domain reads ETGVTQSPTHLIKTRGQQVTLRCSSQSGHNTVSWYQQALGQGPQFIFQYYREEENGRGNFPPRFSGLQFPNYSSELNVNALELDDSALYLCASSFDSLTGELFFGEGSRLTVL.

J is TRBJ1-5 and V is TRBV2; unclear D gene. V was shortened by 7 bases and J by 4 bases, with 8 bases between the two germline ends. From germline, CDR1 is SNHLY and CDR2 FYNNEI. The CDR3 sequence is 12 residues long. CDR3 coding DNA: TGTGCCAGCATGGGAGAAAATCAGCCCCAGCATTTT. Its protein product is CASMGENQPQHF.

This rearrangement joins TRBV28 to TRBJ1-2, with D possibly TRBD1 on 6 matching bases. The CDR3 consists of 14 residues. V dropped 4 bases and J dropped 4 bases, with 13 bases sitting between them. Per the germline V gene, CDR1 is MDHEN and CDR2 is SYDVKM. CDR3 region: CASSYPQGFYGYTF. CDR3 in DNA: TGTGCCAGCAGTTACCCACAGGGCTTCTATGGCTACACCTTC.

V is TRBV5-4 and J is TRBJ2-7; 12 bases align to TRBD2. This CDR3 is built from 17 residues. Germline CDR1 and CDR2: SGHNT and YYREEE (reference sequence). The V segment lost 0 bases and the J segment 0 bases; nucleotides outside the gene matches: 4. CDR3 amino acids: CASSLGGTSGLSYEQYF. The CDR3 DNA follows: TGTGCCAGCAGCTTGGGGGGGACTAGCGGGCTCTCCTACGAGCAGTACTTC.

CDR3 in DNA: TGTGCCACCAGCAGAGATATTGGACAGCCCTACGAGCAGTACTTC. Translating it yields CATSRDIGQPYEQYF. This chain connects TRBV15 to TRBJ2-7, with a tentative D call TRBD1 (6 bases). CDR3 length: 15 residues. The germline gives CDR1 LNHNV, CDR2 YYDKDF (reference sequence). V lost 0 bases and J 2 bases, leaving 11 bases between the germline ends. Using reference TRBV15 and TRBJ2-7 for the parts outside the CDR3, the full variable domain is DAMVIQNPRYQVTQFGKPVTLSCSQTLNHNVMYWYQQKSSQAPKLLFHYYDKDFNNEADTPDNFQSRRPNTSFCFLDIRSPGLGDTAMYLCATSRDIGQPYEQYFGPGTRLTVT.

The chain employs TRBV7-2 and TRBJ2-7; 9 bases line up with TRBD1. The V segment lost 3 bases and the J segment 2 bases; nucleotides outside the gene matches: 5. Germline V gene lookup returns CDR1 SGHTA and CDR2 FQGNSA. There are 15 residues in the CDR3. CDR3 DNA: TGTGCCAGCAGCTTTACCGGGACAGGGACCTACGAGCAGTACTTC. Translation: CASSFTGTGTYEQYF. The full variable domain, with the rest looked up from reference TRBV7-2 and TRBJ2-7, is GAGVSQSPSNKVTEKGKDVELRCDPISGHTALYWYRQSLGQGLEFLIYFQGNSAPDKSGLPSDRFSAERTGGSVSTLTIQRTQQEDSAVYLCASSFTGTGTYEQYFGPGTRLTVT.

This clone showed up just once. The J gene is TRBJ1-4, the V gene TRBV27; D is ambiguous. The CDR3 runs 14 residues. The V gene lost 6 bases and the J gene lost 0 bases, with 8 bases spanning the gap. Germline V gene lookup returns CDR1 MNHEY and CDR2 SMNVEV (reference sequence). The CDR3 loop reads CASSPYATNEKLFF. The CDR3 nucleotides read TGTGCCAGCAGCCCATATGCAACTAATGAAAAACTGTTTTTT.

The chain uses TRBV19 and TRBJ2-6; D is uncertain. The length of the CDR3 is 16 residues. The germline V gene has CDR1 LNHDA and CDR2 SQIVND (reference sequence). V lost 3 bases to trimming and J lost 0 bases, with 9 bases between them. The CDR3 coding sequence is TGTGCCAGTAGTATCCGGGCCTACTCTGGGGCCAACGTCCTGACTTTC. Protein sequence: CASSIRAYSGANVLTF.

This chain joins TRBV30 and TRBJ2-1; 9 nucleotides match TRBD1. With V trimmed by 4 bases and J by 8 bases, 12 bases remained unmatched. The germline V gene has CDR1 GTSNPN and CDR2 SVGIG (reference sequence). The CDR3 covers 15 residues. The CDR3 DNA reads as TGTGCCTGGAACCTCCAACAGGGGGCTAAGGATGAGCAGTTCTTC. Residues: CAWNLQQGAKDEQFF.

The V and J genes are TRBV6-5 and TRBJ1-2; 8 bases map to TRBD1. The length of the CDR3 is 13 residues. The germline gives CDR1 MNHEY, CDR2 SVGAGI. After removal of 5 bases from V and 8 bases from J, the junction contained 7 bases not matched to a gene. As DNA, the CDR3 is TGTGCCAGCAGTCCCAGGGGGCGGGAGGGCTACACCTTC. It yields the protein CASSPRGREGYTF.

This chain uses TRBV10-3 with TRBJ2-1; TRBD1 agrees at 7 bases. The CDR3 runs 16 residues. Per the germline V gene, CDR1 is ENHRY and CDR2 is SYGVKD. Trimming cost V 6 bases and J 0 bases; bases outside gene matches: 8. This CDR3 is CAISRGQLNSYNEQFF. The CDR3 DNA sequence: TGTGCCATCAGCCGGGGACAGTTGAACTCCTACAATGAGCAGTTCTTC.

The chain is built from TRBV5-1 and TRBJ2-3; D uncertain. CDR1 SGHRS and CDR2 YFSETQ come from the germline V gene. The CDR3 loop spans 15 amino acids. V shed 1 base and J shed 5 bases, with 14 bases lying between them. In DNA, the CDR3 is TGCGCCAGCAGCTTGAGGAACGGCCCGAAAGATACGCAGTATTTT. Amino acids: CASSLRNGPKDTQYF.

V gene TRBV7-3 combines with J gene TRBJ2-5; D unclear. Germline CDR1 is SGHTA and CDR2 is FQGTGA. Trimming took off 0 bases at V and 5 bases at J, with 7 bases between the two ends. The CDR3 extends over 13 amino acids. For the CDR3, the DNA is TGTGCCAGCAGCTTAACGTGGTTGGAGACCCAGTACTTC. Its protein product is CASSLTWLETQYF. Together with reference TRBV7-3 and TRBJ2-5, the CDR3 gives the full variable domain: GAGVSQTPSNKVTEKGKYVELRCDPISGHTALYWYRQSLGQGPEFLIYFQGTGAADDSGLPNDRFFAVRPEGSVSTLKIQRTERGDSAVYLCASSLTWLETQYFGPGTRLLVL.

This clone was counted once. The chain is built from TRBV11-3 and TRBJ2-2; D may correspond to TRBD1 or TRBD2 (5 bases each). The CDR3 is 16 residues long. V shed 1 base and J shed 6 bases, with 15 bases lying between them. Germline lookup yields CDR1 SGHNT and CDR2 YENEEA. The CDR3 region has the DNA TGTGCCAGCAGCTTAGGCACCTTGGGGGAATCCGGGGAGCTGTTTTTT. The encoded protein is CASSLGTLGESGELFF.